The TCR beta chain described here comes from a study of T cell responses to AZD1222 COVID-19 vaccine. Clones were read by immunoSEQ multiplex PCR, and TCRdb kept only the in-frame ones, dropping some. The data show 70,000 to 95,000 clones, approximately 89% seen once. Study-wide results and limits: There were repertoire samples only from the period after the peak T cell response. Seropositive at baseline were only 5 or 6 AZD1222 recipients.

The CDR3 sequence is 12 residues long. Deletions cut 1 base from V and 5 bases from J, with 6 bases between. Germline V gene data show CDR1 as SGHRS and CDR2 as YFSETQ. Notes on this clone: Its specificity is unknown.

This rearrangement joins TRBV5-1 to TRBJ2-5; D uncertain. This sample comprised peripheral blood, obtained on day 0 of MenACWY control vaccination. The TCR originated in an adult in good health. The CDR3 coding sequence is TGCGCCAGCAGCTTGATGGGGGAGACCCAGTACTTC. Its protein product is CASSLMGETQYF.